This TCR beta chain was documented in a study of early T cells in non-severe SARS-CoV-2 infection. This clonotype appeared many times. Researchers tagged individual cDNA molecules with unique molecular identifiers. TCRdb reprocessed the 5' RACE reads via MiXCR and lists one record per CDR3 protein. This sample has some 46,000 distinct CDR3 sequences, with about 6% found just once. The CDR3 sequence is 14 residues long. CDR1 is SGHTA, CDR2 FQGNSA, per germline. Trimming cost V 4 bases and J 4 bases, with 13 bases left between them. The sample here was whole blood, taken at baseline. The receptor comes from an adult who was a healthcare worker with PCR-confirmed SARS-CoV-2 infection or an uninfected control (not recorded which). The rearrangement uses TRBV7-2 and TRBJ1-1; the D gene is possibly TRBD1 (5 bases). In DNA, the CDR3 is TGTGCCAGCAGCTCGGCCGGGGGAGTCACTGAAGCTTTCTTT. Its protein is CASSSAGGVTEAFF.